These T cell receptor beta chains were read from a single sample in a study of PD-1 blockade in classical Hodgkin lymphoma. Profiling relied on immunoSEQ multiplex PCR, and the TCRdb table lists in-frame clones only, not all of them. The table has tens of thousands of clones, approximately 72% seen once; the top ten hold 10% to 15%. Sequencing used peripheral blood mononuclear cells (PBMCs), obtained before the fourth cycle of nivolumab. The receptor set was obtained from a human donor with classical Hodgkin lymphoma. Each CDR3 is given with its conserved first and last residue. Fields, in order: CDR3 DNA, CDR3 protein, J gene, V gene, clone size, D gene. A D gene is named only where the DNA matches it firmly. Clone size, where shown, is once, few, many, or a class for clones that have expanded.

DNA: TGCAGCGTTCTTTCGAGCTCTGGGGCCAACGTCCTGACTTTC
CDR3: CSVLSSSGANVLTF
J: TRBJ2-6
V: TRBV29-1
size: once
D: .

DNA: TGTGCCAGCAGCGCAGGACAGGGGGCTAGGAGTGGGGAGCTGTTTTTT
CDR3: CASSAGQGARSGELFF
J: TRBJ2-2
V: TRBV9
size: .
D: TRBD1

DNA: TGTGCCAGCAGCTTGGCGGGGCCACAGAATCAGCCCCAGCATTTT
CDR3: CASSLAGPQNQPQHF
J: TRBJ1-5
V: TRBV5-6
size: few
D: .

DNA: TGTGCCAGCAGCGTAGGGGGCTTGAGGGCGTCCTACAATGAGCAGTTCTTC
CDR3: CASSVGGLRASYNEQFF
J: TRBJ2-1
V: TRBV9
size: .
D: .

DNA: TGTGCCAGCAGTGAAGCCGGACAATACTATGGCTACACCTTC
CDR3: CASSEAGQYYGYTF
J: TRBJ1-2
V: TRBV6-1
size: .
D: .

DNA: TGCGCCAGCAGCGGGGACAGCTACGAGCAGTACTTC
CDR3: CASSGDSYEQYF
J: TRBJ2-7
V: TRBV5-1
size: .
D: TRBD1

DNA: TGTGCCAGCAGCCTCCTCATGTCCTACAATGAGCAGTTCTTC
CDR3: CASSLLMSYNEQFF
J: TRBJ2-1
V: TRBV7-2
size: .
D: .

DNA: TGTGCCAGCAGCGACCGGGACAGGGGCACAGATACGCAGTATTTT
CDR3: CASSDRDRGTDTQYF
J: TRBJ2-3
V: TRBV2
size: .
D: TRBD1

DNA: TGTGCCAGCAGCGTCAACGAAGACAGGCAGGACACTGAAGCTTTCTTT
CDR3: CASSVNEDRQDTEAFF
J: TRBJ1-1
V: TRBV9
size: .
D: .

DNA: TGTGCCAGCAGCTTTGATAGGACTAACGAGCAGTACTTC
CDR3: CASSFDRTNEQYF
J: TRBJ2-7
V: TRBV5-4
size: .
D: .

DNA: TGCGCCAGCAGCCAAGCCCCCTGGAGAACCTACAATGAGCAGTTCTTC
CDR3: CASSQAPWRTYNEQFF
J: TRBJ2-1
V: TRBV4-1
size: .
D: .

DNA: TGTGCCAGCAGTGAGGGCATACAGGGCATGAACACTGAAGCTTTCTTT
CDR3: CASSEGIQGMNTEAFF
J: TRBJ1-1
V: TRBV2
size: .
D: .

DNA: TGTGCCTGGAGTGTAGAGGCAGGTTCAGAGACCCAGTACTTC
CDR3: CAWSVEAGSETQYF
J: TRBJ2-5
V: TRBV30
size: .
D: .

DNA: TGTGCCGTGCATAGCGGGAGTTTGTCTGGGGCCAACGTCCTGACTTTC
CDR3: CAVHSGSLSGANVLTF
J: TRBJ2-6
V: TRBV11-3
size: .
D: TRBD2

DNA: TGCGCCAGCAGCCACGGGACAGCCCCTGAGCAGTTCTTC
CDR3: CASSHGTAPEQFF
J: TRBJ2-1
V: TRBV4-1
size: .
D: TRBD1

DNA: TGTGCCAGCAGCTTAATCGCTAGCGGGGGCTACAATGAGCAGTTCTTC
CDR3: CASSLIASGGYNEQFF
J: TRBJ2-1
V: TRBV9
size: .
D: TRBD2

DNA: TGTGCCAGCAGTGAACGGCGGGAGGCTGAGCAGTTCTTC
CDR3: CASSERREAEQFF
J: TRBJ2-1
V: TRBV2
size: .
D: TRBD2

DNA: TGCGCCAGCAGCCAAGAACGGCAGGGGAGAACTGAAGCTTTCTTT
CDR3: CASSQERQGRTEAFF
J: TRBJ1-1
V: TRBV4-1
size: once
D: .